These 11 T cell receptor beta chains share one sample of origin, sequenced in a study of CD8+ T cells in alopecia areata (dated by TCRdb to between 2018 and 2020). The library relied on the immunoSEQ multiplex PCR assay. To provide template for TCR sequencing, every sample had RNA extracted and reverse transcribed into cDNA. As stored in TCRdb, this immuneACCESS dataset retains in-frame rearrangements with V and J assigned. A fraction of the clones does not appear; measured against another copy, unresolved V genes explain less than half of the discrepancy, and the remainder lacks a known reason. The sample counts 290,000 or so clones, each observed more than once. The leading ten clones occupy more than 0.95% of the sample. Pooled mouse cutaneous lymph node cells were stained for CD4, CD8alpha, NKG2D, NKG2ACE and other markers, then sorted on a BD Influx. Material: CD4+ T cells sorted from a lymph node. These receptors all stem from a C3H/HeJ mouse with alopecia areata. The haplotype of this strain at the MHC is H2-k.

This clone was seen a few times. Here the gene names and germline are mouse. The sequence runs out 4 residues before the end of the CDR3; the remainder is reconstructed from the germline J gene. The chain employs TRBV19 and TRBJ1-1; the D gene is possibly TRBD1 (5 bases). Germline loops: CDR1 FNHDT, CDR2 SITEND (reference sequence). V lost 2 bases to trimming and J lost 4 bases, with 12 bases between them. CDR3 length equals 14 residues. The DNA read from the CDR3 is TGTGCCAGCAGTATTCACCAGGGAGGCACA. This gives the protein CASSIHQGGT. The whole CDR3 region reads CASSIHQGGTEVFF.

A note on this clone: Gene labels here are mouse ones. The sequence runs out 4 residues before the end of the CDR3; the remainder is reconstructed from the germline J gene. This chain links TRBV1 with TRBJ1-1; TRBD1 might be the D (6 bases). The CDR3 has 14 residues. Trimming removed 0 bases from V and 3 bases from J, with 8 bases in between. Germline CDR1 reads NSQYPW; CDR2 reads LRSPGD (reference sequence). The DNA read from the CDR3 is TGCACCTGCAGTGCAGATGGGGGGCACACA. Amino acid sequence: CTCSADGGHT. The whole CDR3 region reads CTCSADGGHTEVFF.

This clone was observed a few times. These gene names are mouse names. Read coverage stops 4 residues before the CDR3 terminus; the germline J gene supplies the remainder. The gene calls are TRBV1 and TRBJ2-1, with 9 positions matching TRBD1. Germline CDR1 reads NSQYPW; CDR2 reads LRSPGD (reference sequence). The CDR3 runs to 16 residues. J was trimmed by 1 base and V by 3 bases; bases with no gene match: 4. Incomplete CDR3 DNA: TGCACCTGCAGTGCCTTTGGACAGGGGAACTATGCT. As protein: CTCSAFGQGNYA. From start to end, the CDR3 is CTCSAFGQGNYAEQFF.

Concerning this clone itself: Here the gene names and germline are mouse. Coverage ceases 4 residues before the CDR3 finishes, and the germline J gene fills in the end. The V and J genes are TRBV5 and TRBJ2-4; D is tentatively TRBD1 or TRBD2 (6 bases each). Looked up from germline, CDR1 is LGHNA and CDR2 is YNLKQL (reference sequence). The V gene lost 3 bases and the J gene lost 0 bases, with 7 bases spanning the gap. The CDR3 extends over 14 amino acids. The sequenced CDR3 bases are TGTGCCAGCAGCCAGGGGGCTAGTCAAAAC. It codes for CASSQGASQN. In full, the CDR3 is CASSQGASQNTLYF.

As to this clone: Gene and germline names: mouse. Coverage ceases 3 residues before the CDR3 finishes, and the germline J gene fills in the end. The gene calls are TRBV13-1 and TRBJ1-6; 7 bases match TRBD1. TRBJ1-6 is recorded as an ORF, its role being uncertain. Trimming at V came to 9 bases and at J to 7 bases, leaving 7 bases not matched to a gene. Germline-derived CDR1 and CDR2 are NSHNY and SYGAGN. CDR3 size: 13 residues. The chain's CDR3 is CATPGQKNSPLYF. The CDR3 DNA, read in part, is TGTGCCACCCCGGGACAGAAAAATTCGCCC.

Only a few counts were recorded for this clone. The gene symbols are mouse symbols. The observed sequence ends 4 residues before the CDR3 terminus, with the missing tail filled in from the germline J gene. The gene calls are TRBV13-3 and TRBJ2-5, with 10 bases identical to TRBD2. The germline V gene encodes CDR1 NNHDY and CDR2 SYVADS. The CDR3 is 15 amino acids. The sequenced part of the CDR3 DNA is TGTGCCAGCAGTGCGACTGGGGGGTTGAAGGAC. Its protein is CASSATGGLKD. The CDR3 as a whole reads CASSATGGLKDTQYF.

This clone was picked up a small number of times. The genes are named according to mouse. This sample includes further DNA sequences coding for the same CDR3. CDR3 in amino acids: CASSDAQNSDYTF. Incomplete CDR3 DNA: TGTGCCAGCAGTGATGCCCAGAACTCC. The chain carries TRBV13-3 and TRBJ1-2; no definite D call. Sequencing ends 4 residues short of the CDR3 end; the germline J gene provides the rest. V lost 0 bases and J lost 2, with 5 bases in between. The CDR3 sequence is 13 residues long. CDR1 and CDR2 from the germline V gene are NNHDY and SYVADS.

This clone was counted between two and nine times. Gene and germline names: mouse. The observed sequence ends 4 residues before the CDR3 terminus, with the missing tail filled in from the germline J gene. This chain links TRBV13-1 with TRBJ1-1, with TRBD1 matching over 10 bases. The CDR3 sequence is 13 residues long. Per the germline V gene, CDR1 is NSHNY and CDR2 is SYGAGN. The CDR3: CASSAGQGGEVFF. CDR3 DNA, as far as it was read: TGTGCCAGCAGTGCCGGACAGGGGGGA.

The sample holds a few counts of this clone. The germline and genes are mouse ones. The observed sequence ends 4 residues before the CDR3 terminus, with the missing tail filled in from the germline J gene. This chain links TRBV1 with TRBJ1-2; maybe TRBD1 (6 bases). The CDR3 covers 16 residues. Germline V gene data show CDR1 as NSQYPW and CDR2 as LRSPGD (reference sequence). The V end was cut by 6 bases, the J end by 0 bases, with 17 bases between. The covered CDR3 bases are TGCACCTGCAGGCCCCCCACGGGACACTCAAACTCC. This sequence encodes CTCRPPTGHSNS. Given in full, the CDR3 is CTCRPPTGHSNSDYTF. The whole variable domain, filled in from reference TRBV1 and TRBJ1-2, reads VTLLEQNPRWRLVPRGQAVNLRCILKNSQYPWMSWYQQDLQKQLQWLFTLRSPGDKEVKSLPGADYLATRVTDTELRLQVANMSQGRTLYCTCRPPTGHSNSDYTFGSGTRLLVI.

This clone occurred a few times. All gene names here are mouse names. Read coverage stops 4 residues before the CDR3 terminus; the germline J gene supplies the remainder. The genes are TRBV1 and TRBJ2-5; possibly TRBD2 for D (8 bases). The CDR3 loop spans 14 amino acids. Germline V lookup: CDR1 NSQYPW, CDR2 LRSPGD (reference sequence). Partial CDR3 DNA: TGCACCTGCAGTGGACAGGGACTGGTGGAC. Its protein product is CTCSGQGLVD. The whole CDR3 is CTCSGQGLVDTQYF.

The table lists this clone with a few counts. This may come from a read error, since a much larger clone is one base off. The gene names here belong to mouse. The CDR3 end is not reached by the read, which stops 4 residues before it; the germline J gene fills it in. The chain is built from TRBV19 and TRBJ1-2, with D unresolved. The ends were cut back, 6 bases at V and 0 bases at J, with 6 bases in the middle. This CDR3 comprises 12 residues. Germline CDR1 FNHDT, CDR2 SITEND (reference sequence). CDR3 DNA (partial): TGTGCCAGCACTACAGCAAACTCC. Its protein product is CASTTANS. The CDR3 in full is CASTTANSDYTF.